The 21 T cell receptor beta chains listed next were all sequenced from one sample in a study of T cell responses to AZD1222 COVID-19 vaccine. The table came from immunoSEQ multiplex PCR; TCRdb's copy has only in-frame clones and leaves some out. Counted here are 60,000 to 85,000 clones, around 86% occurring once; the ten biggest clones make up 15% to 20%. The sequencing used peripheral blood, collected 28 days after the second AZD1222 dose. The source of these receptors is an adult who received the AZD1222 COVID-19 vaccine.

This clone appeared a single time. The chain uses TRBV7-9 and TRBJ2-1, with 10 positions matching TRBD1. This CDR3 has 17 amino acids. Germline loops: CDR1 SEHNR, CDR2 FQNEAQ (reference sequence). J lost 7 bases, V lost 0 bases, and 9 bases had no gene match. The CDR3 nucleotides read TGTGCCAGCAGCTTAGCGACCGGGACAGGGGATAGGAATGAGCAGTTCTTC. Translating it yields CASSLATGTGDRNEQFF.

The CDR3 region has the DNA TGTGCCAGCAGCCCTTCACTAGCGGCCCAAGAGACCCAGTACTTC. This translates into CASSPSLAAQETQYF. The chain couples TRBV27 to TRBJ2-5; TRBD2 aligns across 8 bases. Germline V gene data show CDR1 as MNHEY and CDR2 as SMNVEV (reference sequence). The junction had 7 bases not matched to a gene; V was cut back by 6 bases and J by 1 base. CDR3 length: 15 residues.

The chain combines TRBV11-2 with TRBJ2-7; possible D gene TRBD1, 6 bases. Trimming took 5 bases from V and 2 from J, leaving 13 bases between them. The V gene's germline CDR1 is SGHAT and CDR2 FQNNGV. This CDR3 spans 14 amino acids. The CDR3 region is CASSPAGDTYEQYF. Here the CDR3 DNA reads TGTGCCAGCAGCCCAGCAGGGGACACCTACGAGCAGTACTTC.

The V and J genes are TRBV28 and TRBJ1-2; maybe TRBD1 (6 bases). The CDR3 is 14 residues long. Germline V gene data show CDR1 as MDHEN and CDR2 as SYDVKM. V was shortened by 6 bases and J by 8 bases, with 19 bases between the two germline ends. The CDR3 region has the DNA TGTGCCAGCAGGCCCCCGGGACATGTAAGCGGCTACACCTTC. Its translation: CASRPPGHVSGYTF.

The chain combines TRBV27 with TRBJ2-2; no firm D call. Deletions cut 5 bases from V and 2 bases from J, with 6 bases between. The CDR3 is 13 residues long. Germline assignment: CDR1 MNHEY and CDR2 SMNVEV (reference sequence). The DNA of the CDR3 is TGTGCCAGCAGTCCCCTTAACACCGGGGAGCTGTTTTTT. This gives the protein CASSPLNTGELFF.

This chain joins TRBV9 and TRBJ2-2, with 10 bases fitting TRBD2. V lost 0 bases, J lost 2 bases, and 7 bases stayed unmatched. The CDR3 has 18 residues. Germline loops: CDR1 SGDLS, CDR2 YYNGEE. The CDR3 nucleotides read TGTGCCAGCAGCGTAGTTCCTAGCGGGAGCCCAAACACCGGGGAGCTGTTTTTT. Protein product: CASSVVPSGSPNTGELFF. Supplemented by reference TRBV9 and TRBJ2-2, the full variable domain reads DSGVTQTPKHLITATGQRVTLRCSPRSGDLSVYWYQQSLDQGLQFLIQYYNGEERAKGNILERFSAQQFPDLHSELNLSSLELGDSALYFCASSVVPSGSPNTGELFFGEGSRLTVL.

CDR3 protein: CASSPESPTDGYTF. Here the CDR3 DNA reads TGTGCCAGCAGTCCCGAATCTCCTACGGATGGCTACACCTTC. The chain carries TRBV28 and TRBJ1-2; D not resolved. V lost 5 bases and J lost 6, with 16 bases in between. Germline V gene data show CDR1 as MDHEN and CDR2 as SYDVKM. CDR3 length: 14 amino acids.

The V gene is TRBV11-1, the J gene TRBJ2-5; no reliable D call. Germline assignment: CDR1 SGHAT and CDR2 FQDESV (reference sequence). CDR3 length: 12 residues. V gave up 6 bases and J gave up 9 bases, with 14 bases separating them. Here the CDR3 DNA reads TGTGCCAGCAGTTCTCAGGCCCGGGCCCAGTACTTC. This encodes CASSSQARAQYF.

CDR3 nucleotide sequence: TGTGCCAGCAGCCATGGACAGGGGAGAACTAATGAAAAACTGTTTTTT. It translates to CASSHGQGRTNEKLFF. J is TRBJ1-4 and V is TRBV5-5, with 9 bases aligning to TRBD1. This CDR3 has 16 residues. V shed 4 bases, J shed 1 base, and the junction held 5 bases outside the gene matches. Per the germline V gene, CDR1 is SGHKS and CDR2 is YYEKEE (reference sequence). The full variable domain, rest sourced from reference TRBV5-5 and TRBJ1-4, is DAGVTQSPTHLIKTRGQQVTLRCSPISGHKSVSWYQQVLGQGPQFIFQYYEKEERGRGNFPDRFSARQFPNYSSELNVNALLLGDSALYLCASSHGQGRTNEKLFFGSGTQLSVL.

This clone was seen more than once but under ten times. The chain joins TRBV7-8 to TRBJ2-3; 8 nucleotides match TRBD2. The trim removed 1 base at V and 2 bases at J, leaving 2 bases unmatched. The CDR3 is made up of 15 amino acids. Germline V gene lookup returns CDR1 SGHVS and CDR2 FQNEAQ. The CDR3 DNA sequence: TGTGCCAGCAGCTTAGTCGGGGGGGCCACAGATACGCAGTATTTT. Protein: CASSLVGGATDTQYF.

This clone was detected once. This chain joins TRBV6-5 and TRBJ2-3; 10 nucleotides agree with TRBD1. J was trimmed by 3 bases and V by 8 bases; bases with no gene match: 8. The CDR3 has 15 residues. CDR1 MNHEY and CDR2 SVGAGI come from the germline V gene. CDR3 coding DNA: TGTGCCAGCGGCCGGACAGGGGGTGAAACAGATACGCAGTATTTT. Amino acids: CASGRTGGETDTQYF.

The chain joins TRBV18 to TRBJ1-2; D remains unclear. The V and J ends lost 2 bases and 1 base respectively, with 5 bases between them. Germline V CDR1 and CDR2: KGHSH, LQKENI. There are 13 residues in the CDR3. CDR3 DNA sequence: TGTGCCAGCTCACCAATGGGTAACTATGGCTACACCTTC. It is translated as CASSPMGNYGYTF.

J is TRBJ2-3 and V is TRBV14; D is perhaps TRBD2 (5 bases). V was trimmed by 5 bases and J by 6 bases, leaving 12 bases between them. In germline, CDR1 is SGHDN, CDR2 FVKESK. The CDR3 has 13 amino acids. CDR3 protein: CASSYNQRDTQYF. CDR3 nucleotides: TGTGCCAGCAGCTACAACCAGCGGGATACGCAGTATTTT.

The chain combines TRBV9 with TRBJ1-2; D is perhaps TRBD1 (5 bases). Trimming left V 0 bases short and J 4 bases short, with 13 bases between. CDR1 SGDLS and CDR2 YYNGEE come from the germline V gene. The length of the CDR3 is 15 residues. The CDR3 DNA reads as TGTGCCAGCAGCGTAGGCCAGGGAGGGACCTATGGCTACACCTTC. Its protein is CASSVGQGGTYGYTF.

This sequence joins TRBV6-2 or TRBV6-3 and TRBJ2-3; 8 bases fit TRBD2. V was pared by 5 bases and J by 8 bases, with 12 bases of the junction left unmatched. Germline V lookup: CDR1 MNHEY, CDR2 SVGEGT. The CDR3 contains 15 residues. The CDR3 DNA is TGTGCCAGCAGTGGACTAGCCCGGGTGAGGGCTACGCAGTATTTT. Encoded protein: CASSGLARVRATQYF.

The chain joins TRBV15 to TRBJ1-5; D unresolved. V was trimmed by 8 bases and J by 9 bases, leaving 17 bases between them. The CDR3 contains 13 residues. Germline CDR1 reads LNHNV; CDR2 reads YYDKDF (reference sequence). For the CDR3, the DNA is TGTGCCACCCGAACGTCCCATCAAGGGCCCCAGCATTTT. Encoded protein: CATRTSHQGPQHF.

This clone was observed a handful of times. The V and J genes are TRBV2 and TRBJ2-2, with 7 bases aligning to TRBD1. The germline gives CDR1 SNHLY, CDR2 FYNNEI. J was trimmed by 3 bases and V by 5 bases; bases with no gene match: 3. The CDR3 loop spans 14 amino acids. The CDR3 nucleotides read TGTGCCAGCAGTAGACAGGGATACACCGGGGAGCTGTTTTTT. Translating it yields CASSRQGYTGELFF.

The genes are TRBV13 and TRBJ2-7; D not resolved. The length of the CDR3 is 14 residues. Germline CDR1 reads PRHDT; CDR2 reads FYEKMQ (reference sequence). V lost 0 bases, J lost 6 bases, and 12 bases lay in between. CDR3 sequence reads: CASSLGRSSSEQYF. As DNA, the CDR3 is TGTGCCAGCAGCTTAGGTAGATCCTCGAGCGAGCAGTACTTC.

The chain has TRBV19 and TRBJ1-1, with D possibly matching TRBD1 (6 bases). The CDR3 covers 16 residues. Trimming took 4 bases from V and 2 from J, leaving 17 bases between them. The germline gives CDR1 LNHDA, CDR2 SQIVND (reference sequence). In DNA, the CDR3 is TGTGCCAGTAGTAAAACGAATACAGGGTTAAACACTGAAGCTTTCTTT. Translating it yields CASSKTNTGLNTEAFF.

The chain joins TRBV15 to TRBJ1-3; no clear D gene. Germline values: CDR1 LNHNV, CDR2 YYDKDF (reference sequence). Between the trimmed V and J ends, which lost 0 bases and 0 bases, there was a span of 3 bases. This CDR3 has 14 residues. In nucleotides, the CDR3 is TGTGCCACCAGCAGAGATGGCTCTGGAAACACCATATATTTT. Protein product: CATSRDGSGNTIYF. Variable domain in full (rest from reference TRBV15 and TRBJ1-3): DAMVIQNPRYQVTQFGKPVTLSCSQTLNHNVMYWYQQKSSQAPKLLFHYYDKDFNNEADTPDNFQSRRPNTSFCFLDIRSPGLGDTAMYLCATSRDGSGNTIYFGEGSWLTVV.

The rearrangement uses TRBV19 and TRBJ2-3; no clear D gene. The V end was cut by 3 bases, the J end by 2 bases, with 12 bases between. This CDR3 comprises 15 residues. Per germline, CDR1 LNHDA and CDR2 SQIVND (reference sequence). The CDR3 loop is CASSMSATSTDTQYF. For the CDR3, the DNA is TGTGCCAGTAGTATGTCGGCCACGTCCACAGATACGCAGTATTTT.